This passage covers 15 T cell receptor beta chains from one sample sequenced in a study of cytomegalovirus exposure and HLA in healthy donors. The protocol was immunoSEQ multiplex PCR, while the TCRdb copy is restricted to in-frame clones and leaves out a portion. The table includes some 120,000 clones, under 90% detected once. Sequenced material: PBMCs. The source of these receptors is a man aged 30-40 years in good health and CMV-seronegative.

The chain combines TRBV7-2 with TRBJ1-3; a possible D gene is TRBD1 (6 bases). Germline V gene data show CDR1 as SGHTA and CDR2 as FQGNSA. The CDR3 runs to 14 residues. V lost 5 bases to trimming and J lost 0 bases, with 8 bases between them. CDR3 residues: CASSTQGSGNTIYF. The CDR3 bases are TGTGCCAGCAGCACACAGGGCTCTGGAAACACCATATATTTT.

V is TRBV2 and J is TRBJ1-3; TRBD1 might be the D (6 bases). Trimming pared 5 bases from V and 1 base from J, leaving 12 bases between. This CDR3 has 15 amino acids. Per the germline V gene, CDR1 is SNHLY and CDR2 is FYNNEI. The CDR3 region is CASSSRGNSGNTIYF. The CDR3 DNA follows: TGTGCCAGCAGTTCCAGGGGTAATTCTGGAAACACCATATATTTT.

The chain has TRBV6-5 and TRBJ2-7, with a possible D match to TRBD2 (6 bases). This CDR3 comprises 13 residues. Germline V CDR1 and CDR2: MNHEY, SVGAGI. Trimming left V 2 bases short and J 2 bases short, with 7 bases between. This chain's CDR3 is CASSYGGTYEQYF. CDR3 sequence (DNA): TGTGCCAGCAGTTACGGGGGGACCTACGAGCAGTACTTC.

V usage is TRBV12-5 and J usage is TRBJ1-5, with D maybe TRBD1 (6 bases). The CDR3 runs to 14 residues. Trimming cost V 4 bases and J 9 bases, with 16 bases left between them. CDR1 is LGHNT, CDR2 FRNRAP, per germline. In DNA form, the CDR3 reads TGTGCTAGTGGTTCGTCGGCGGGGGGGCGGCCCCAGCATTTT. It yields the protein CASGSSAGGRPQHF.

The CDR3, as DNA: TGTGCCAGCAGCCACCGCCAGGGGATAAACAATGAGCAGTTCTTC. Translating it yields CASSHRQGINNEQFF. The genes are TRBV14 and TRBJ2-1; weak D call: TRBD1 (6 bases). The ends were cut back, 3 bases at V and 5 bases at J, with 14 bases in the middle. The CDR3 extends over 15 amino acids. From germline, CDR1 is SGHDN and CDR2 FVKESK.

This rearrangement joins TRBV6-1 to TRBJ1-6, with 11 positions matching TRBD1. The ends lost 10 bases at V and 9 bases at J; junction bases unmatched: 8. Germline-derived CDR1 and CDR2 are MNHNS and SASEGT. This CDR3 is built from 14 residues. As DNA, the CDR3 is TGTGCCACCGCCCCGGACAGGGGGCCTTCACCCCTCCACTTT. This encodes CATAPDRGPSPLHF.

The chain recombines TRBV19 with TRBJ1-1; tentative D call: TRBD1 (5 bases). The germline CDR1 and CDR2 sequences are LNHDA and SQIVND (reference sequence). The V end was cut by 4 bases, the J end by 5 bases, with 20 bases between. There are 16 residues in the CDR3. The CDR3, as DNA: TGTGCCAGTAGTAAAGGGACTTCTCGGAGGTGGACTGAAGCTTTCTTT. Residues: CASSKGTSRRWTEAFF. The complete variable domain, with remaining parts taken from reference TRBV19 and TRBJ1-1, reads DGGITQSPKYLFRKEGQNVTLSCEQNLNHDAMYWYRQDPGQGLRLIYYSQIVNDFQKGDIAEGYSVSREKKESFPLTVTSAQKNPTAFYLCASSKGTSRRWTEAFFGQGTRLTVV.

The genes are TRBV29-1 and TRBJ2-3; 15 bases line up with TRBD2. The CDR3 loop spans 19 amino acids. CDR1 and CDR2 (germline): SQVTM, ANQGSEA. V dropped 7 bases and J dropped 2; count of bases not matched to a gene: 16. CDR3 protein: CSAPLVPGLAGGLTDTQYF. As DNA, the CDR3 is TGCAGCGCCCCCTTAGTCCCGGGACTAGCGGGGGGTCTCACAGATACGCAGTATTTT.

This chain joins TRBV27 and TRBJ2-3, with TRBD2 as a possible D gene (7 bases). Trimming left V 3 bases short and J 2 bases short, with 21 bases between. The V gene's germline CDR1 is MNHEY and CDR2 SMNVEV (reference sequence). The length of the CDR3 is 18 residues. CDR3 DNA: TGTGCCAGCAGTTTTACCACGCCGATACGGGGGGCCACAGATACGCAGTATTTT. This sequence encodes CASSFTTPIRGATDTQYF.

V and J are TRBV10-3 and TRBJ2-1, with 9 bases aligning to TRBD1. After removal of 6 bases from V and 4 bases from J, the junction contained 4 bases not matched to a gene. In germline, CDR1 is ENHRY, CDR2 SYGVKD. CDR3 length equals 14 residues. The CDR3 loop reads CAISSGQGYNEQFF. The CDR3 coding sequence is TGTGCCATCAGCTCGGGACAGGGTTACAATGAGCAGTTCTTC.

The J gene is TRBJ1-2, the V gene TRBV5-4; TRBD1 matches at 8 bases. Looked up from germline, CDR1 is SGHNT and CDR2 is YYREEE (reference sequence). This CDR3 has 14 amino acids. The V and J ends lost 1 base and 7 bases, in that order; junction bases with no gene match: 6. CDR3 loop: CASSLPGQASGYTF. In DNA, the CDR3 is TGTGCCAGCAGCTTGCCGGGACAGGCGAGTGGCTACACCTTC.

This clone was seen a handful of times. The rearrangement joins TRBV5-1 to TRBJ1-6; D is ambiguous. Trimming cost V 2 bases and J 7 bases, with 16 bases left between them. Germline CDR1 and CDR2: SGHRS and YFSETQ. The CDR3 covers 16 residues. The chain's CDR3 is CASSLAGGPGNSPLHF. CDR3 in DNA: TGCGCCAGCAGCTTAGCAGGCGGGCCGGGGAATTCACCCCTCCACTTT.

This chain connects TRBV11-2 to TRBJ1-3; D gene uncertain. Per germline, CDR1 SGHAT and CDR2 FQNNGV. V was clipped by 5 bases and J by 9 bases, with 14 bases between them. This CDR3 is 13 amino acids long. The CDR3 is CASSNEQRGTIYF. CDR3 DNA: TGTGCCAGCAGCAACGAACAAAGAGGCACCATATATTTT.

The V and J genes are TRBV6-5 and TRBJ2-7; D is possibly TRBD1 (6 bases). The V gene's germline CDR1 is MNHEY and CDR2 SVGAGI. The CDR3 covers 15 residues. The ends were cut back, 8 bases at V and 2 bases at J, with 19 bases in the middle. CDR3 region: CASSTGTPGAYEQYF. The CDR3 DNA sequence: TGTGCCAGCTCGACCGGGACCCCAGGGGCCTACGAGCAGTACTTC.

This clone occurred a few times. J is TRBJ1-6 and V is TRBV27; D unresolved. The CDR3 consists of 12 residues. CDR1 MNHEY and CDR2 SMNVEV come from the germline V gene (reference sequence). V lost 8 bases, J lost 13 bases, and 15 bases lay in between. CDR3 in amino acids: CASSNSLTPLHF. DNA of the CDR3: TGTGCCAGCTCGAACAGTCTTACGCCCCTCCACTTT.